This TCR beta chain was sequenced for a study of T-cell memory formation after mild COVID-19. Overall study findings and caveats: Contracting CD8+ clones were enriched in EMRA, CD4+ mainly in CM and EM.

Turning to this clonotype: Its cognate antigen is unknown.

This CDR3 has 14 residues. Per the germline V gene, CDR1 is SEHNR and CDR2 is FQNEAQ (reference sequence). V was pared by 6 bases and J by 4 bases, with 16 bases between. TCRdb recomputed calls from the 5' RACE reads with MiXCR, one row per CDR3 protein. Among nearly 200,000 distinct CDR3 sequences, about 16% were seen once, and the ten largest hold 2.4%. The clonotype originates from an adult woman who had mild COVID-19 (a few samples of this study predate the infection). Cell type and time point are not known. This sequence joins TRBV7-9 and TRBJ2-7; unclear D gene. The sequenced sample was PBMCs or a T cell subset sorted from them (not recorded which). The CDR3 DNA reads TGTGCCAGCAGTCCGAACACTGTACTTTACGAGCAGTACTTC. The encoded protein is CASSPNTVLYEQYF. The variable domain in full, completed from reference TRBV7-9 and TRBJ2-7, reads DTGVSQNPRHKITKRGQNVTFRCDPISEHNRLYWYRQTLGQGPEFLTYFQNEAQLEKSRLLSDRFSAERPKGSFSTLEIQRTEQGDSAMYLCASSPNTVLYEQYFGPGTRLTVT.